This T cell receptor beta chain was observed in a study of cytomegalovirus exposure and HLA in healthy donors. About the research overall: Of the donors genotyped, approximately 430 in all, less than 90% fell in the Caucasian-associated ancestry cluster. Whole-study results and caveats: HLA restriction was apparent for most CMV-associated TCR beta chains in a later analysis. Reportedly, diagnosis of cytomegalovirus status by the classifier showed high specificity and sensitivity.

Germline values: CDR1 LNHNV, CDR2 YYDKDF (reference sequence). Trimming took 4 bases from V and 3 from J; bases not matched to a gene: 1. The CDR3 extends over 14 amino acids. The primer mix had 60 Vbeta and 13 Jbeta primers. Data came from immunoSEQ multiplex PCR; TCRdb stores just in-frame clones and leaves some out. The sample lists about 180,000 clones, around 81% seen once, with 4.9% in the top ten. As concerns this clone: Its antigen is unidentified.

Donors counted as nominally healthy when sampled, yet unrecorded immune exposures were likely. V usage is TRBV15 and J usage is TRBJ2-5, with TRBD2 matching over 11 bases. Specimen: PBMCs. The sequence came from a woman aged 18 to 35 in good health and CMV-seropositive. In DNA, the CDR3 is TGTGCCACCAGCAAGGGACTAGCGGAAGAGACCCAGTACTTC. Amino acids: CATSKGLAEETQYF.